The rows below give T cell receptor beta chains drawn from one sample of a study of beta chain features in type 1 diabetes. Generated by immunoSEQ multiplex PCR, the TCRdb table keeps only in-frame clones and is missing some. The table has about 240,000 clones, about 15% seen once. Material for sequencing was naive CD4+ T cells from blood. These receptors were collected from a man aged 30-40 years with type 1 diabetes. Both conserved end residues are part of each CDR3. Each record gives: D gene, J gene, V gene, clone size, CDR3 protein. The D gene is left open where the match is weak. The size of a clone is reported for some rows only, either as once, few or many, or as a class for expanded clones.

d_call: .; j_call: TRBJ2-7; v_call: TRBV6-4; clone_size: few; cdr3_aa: CARRTTRVVLYEQYF
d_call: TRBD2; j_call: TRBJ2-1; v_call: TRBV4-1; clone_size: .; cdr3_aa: CASSRPPGLVSYNEQFF
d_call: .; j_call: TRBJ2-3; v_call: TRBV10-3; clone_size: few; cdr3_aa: CAISDIGGVREDTQYF
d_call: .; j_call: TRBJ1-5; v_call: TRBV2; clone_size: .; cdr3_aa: CASSVRGDSNQPQHF
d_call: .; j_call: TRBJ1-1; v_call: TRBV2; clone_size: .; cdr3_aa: CASSEVGDYTEAFF
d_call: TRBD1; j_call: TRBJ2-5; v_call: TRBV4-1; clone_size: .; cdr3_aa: CASSHTGGETQYF
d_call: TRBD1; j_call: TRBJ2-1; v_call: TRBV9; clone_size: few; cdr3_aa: CASSSRDRVGNNEQFF
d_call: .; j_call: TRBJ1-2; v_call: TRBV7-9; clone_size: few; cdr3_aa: CASSLEKQAYGYTF
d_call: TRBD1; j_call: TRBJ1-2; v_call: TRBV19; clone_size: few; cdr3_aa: CASSALPGQGGGYTF
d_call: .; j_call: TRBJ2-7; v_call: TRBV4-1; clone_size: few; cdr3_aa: CASSQAVGPYEQYF